This note documents a single T cell receptor (beta chain) sequence. Other nucleotide sequences in the sample specify the same CDR3. Method: immunoSEQ multiplex PCR; TCRdb's copy keeps in-frame clones and lacks some. The data contain 55,000 to 90,000 clones, approximately 80% of them singletons. Trimming removed 2 bases from V and 11 bases from J, with 10 bases in between. CDR3 length: 13 residues. Germline assignment: CDR1 LNHDA and CDR2 SQIVND (reference sequence). These data come from a study of control samples from healthy donors and cancer patients. The chain combines TRBV19 with TRBJ1-6; D remains unclear. The sequenced sample was blood. The TCR originated in a man aged 45-65 years in good health. DNA of the CDR3: TGTGCCAGTAGTATACAGGCCGGGGCACCCCTCCACTTT. Protein product: CASSIQAGAPLHF.